These T cell receptor beta chains were read from a single sample in a study of shared clonotypes between healthy human individuals. Some clones are missing from TCRdb's copy, which holds only in-frame ones; the method was immunoSEQ multiplex PCR. Among around 1.9 million clones listed, around 95% were seen once. Sequencing was carried out using naive CD8+ T cells from PBMCs. These TCRs come from a man aged 18 to 30 in good health. Some clones in this sample may be carry-over from other donors' samples. CDR3s include the opening cysteine and the closing phenylalanine or tryptophan. Each record gives: CDR3 protein, CDR3 DNA, clone size, J gene, D gene, V gene. The D gene is left open where the match is weak. Clone size is stated in some rows and not others, as once, few, many or a class when expanded.

CASSETGGQVYGYTF,TGTGCCAGCAGTGAAACCGGGGGGCAGGTCTATGGCTACACCTTC,-,TRBJ1-2,-,TRBV25-1
CASSPGQGPQHF,TGTGCCAGCAGCCCCGGGCAGGGGCCCCAGCATTTT,few,TRBJ1-5,-,TRBV11-2
CASSLRGDEQYF,TGTGCCAGCAGCTTAAGAGGGGACGAGCAGTACTTC,once,TRBJ2-7,-,TRBV11-2
CASSLTSNEQFF,TGTGCCAGCAGCCTCACTAGCAATGAGCAGTTCTTC,-,TRBJ2-1,-,TRBV7-9
CASSPSAGEREAYEQYF,TGTGCCAGCAGTCCCTCCGCCGGGGAGCGGGAAGCCTACGAGCAGTACTTC,-,TRBJ2-7,TRBD2,TRBV27
CASSIGQGYEQYF,TGTGCCAGTAGTATTGGGCAGGGGTACGAGCAGTACTTC,-,TRBJ2-7,-,TRBV19
CASSDLGVTSSYNEQFF,TGTGCCAGCAGTGACTTGGGTGTGACTAGCTCCTACAATGAGCAGTTCTTC,-,TRBJ2-1,-,TRBV2
CASTPMESDTEAFF,TGTGCCAGTACCCCCATGGAGTCGGACACTGAAGCTTTCTTT,few,TRBJ1-1,-,TRBV19
CASSPTSGRSQFF,TGTGCCAGCAGCCCCACTAGCGGGAGGAGTCAGTTCTTC,-,TRBJ2-1,TRBD2,TRBV7-3
CASSLSTHFYEQYF,TGTGCCAGCAGCTTGAGCACCCATTTCTACGAGCAGTACTTC,-,TRBJ2-7,-,TRBV5-6
CASSLALGTGSYNEQFF,TGTGCCAGCAGTTTAGCGTTGGGGACAGGGTCCTACAATGAGCAGTTCTTC,-,TRBJ2-1,TRBD1,TRBV27
CASRLNGGDNQPQHF,TGTGCCAGCAGACTAAACGGGGGTGACAATCAGCCCCAGCATTTT,-,TRBJ1-5,-,TRBV6-5
CASSLLAAVNTGELFF,TGTGCCAGCAGCTTACTAGCGGCCGTAAACACCGGGGAGCTGTTTTTT,-,TRBJ2-2,TRBD2,TRBV7-6
CASSQPGLAGKNEQFF,TGCGCCAGCAGCCAACCCGGACTAGCGGGAAAAAATGAGCAGTTCTTC,-,TRBJ2-1,TRBD2,TRBV4-1